Here is one T cell receptor beta chain with its context. This receptor's antigen is unknown. Per-base quality was not reported, and no clone a single base away is much larger than it. Reading from cysteine to phenylalanine, the CDR3 counts 16 amino acids. Only CDR3 DNA is held: 48 bases, read in frame from base 1. Reading the germline V gene gives CDR1 SGHDT and CDR2 YYEEEE. The germline V and J ends show losses of 4 bases and 2 bases respectively, and no gene match explains 11 bases of the junction. The sample originates from a study of response to subunit inactivated influenza vaccine (dated by TCRdb to the late 2010s). General notes on the study: The study used deep quantitative T cell receptor repertoire profiling to track responses to a trivalent subunit inactivated influenza vaccine. General findings and caveats noted by the study authors: The authors suggested that each seasonal influenza vaccination may recruit only a limited number of new T cells.

The method behind the library was RT-PCR. TCRdb records Illumina HiSeq 2500 as the sequencer. TCRdb applied fastp at Q25 and MiXCR to the public reads, then kept only in-frame beta chains. Every entry covers one CDR3 protein and lists the most common genes and DNA from its rows. This sample gives some 540,000 distinct CDR3 sequences in total; less than 25% of them show up just once. Of the sample, approximately 2.9% falls within the top ten clones. These same records also appear under a second study, on T cells expressing NK-cell markers. That second publication adds: 5'RACE template switching, by which a universal primer site and unique molecular identifiers were added, was used to make TCR beta cDNA libraries. In sorted CD3+CD56+NKG2C+, CD3+CD56+NKG2C- and CD3+CD56-NKG2C+ T-cell subsets from about 8 donors, TCR beta-chain repertoires were profiled. Among the eight sequenced donors, only one was HCMV-seronegative, while the other seven were HCMV-seropositive. In several experiments an anti-gammadeltaTCR antibody was added to restrict sorting to alphabetaTCR-expressing T cells. In six donors, the dominant CD3+CD56+NKG2C+ clonotypes were among the top 10 CD8+ clonotypes and accounted for about 1.0-7.5% of CD8+ T cells. Those dominant clonotypes were again the most abundant among CD3+CD56-NKG2C+ cells in a few donors, at roughly 25-65%. It remained unclear whether the expanded NKG2C-expressing T cell clones were specific for HCMV antigens. The study sequenced eight donors, all healthy volunteers chosen at random: three men and five women. HCMV-specific IgG was detected in serum with a commercial ELISA kit to determine HCMV serostatus. Peripheral blood mononuclear cells were isolated from blood by Ficoll density gradient centrifugation. Using Miltenyi isolation kits, CD4+ and CD8+ T cells were isolated from PBMC through magnetic immunoseparation. Priming for cDNA synthesis came from the TCR beta constant segment, and two successive PCR amplification steps followed. The libraries were sequenced on Illumina HiSeq 2000/2500, MiSeq or NextSeq, producing 2 x 150 bp reads. MIGEC was used to demultiplex reads and group the reads by UMI, and MiTCR was used to assemble and quantify clonotypes. To exclude erroneous sequences, any TCR cDNA sequence not supported by at least two reads was discarded. The tcR package was used for downstream repertoire analysis, and clonotypes were matched across fractions by CDR3 nucleotide sequence plus V segment. VDJmatch was used to annotate antigen specificity against VDJdb, with one amino acid substitution allowed in CDR3.

The sample in question was CD4+ T cells sorted from PBMCs, obtained roughly 12 days after vaccination. This clonotype was obtained from a man aged 45-60 years who received an inactivated influenza vaccine. Donor details come from another sample of the same person, matched by shared clones. The chain is made from TRBV5-6 and TRBJ2-7, with TRBD1 matching 8 junction bases. The DNA sequence is given as TGTGCCAGCAGCGCAACCGGGACAGGACCTGCCTACGAGCAGTACTTC. The translation is CASSATGTGPAYEQYF. The reference TRBV5-6 and TRBJ2-7 proteins fill in what lies around the CDR3, so the full variable domain reads DAGVTQSPTHLIKTRGQQVTLRCSPKSGHDTVSWYQQALGQGPQFIFQYYEEEERQRGNFPDRFSGHQFPNYSSELNVNALLLGDSALYLCASSATGTGPAYEQYFGPGTRLTVT.